These T cell receptor beta chains were read from a single sample in a study of cytomegalovirus exposure and HLA in healthy donors. The table came from immunoSEQ multiplex PCR; TCRdb's copy has only in-frame clones and leaves some out. The sample consists of roughly 180,000 clones, approximately 85% of them appearing once. Sequenced: PBMCs. These receptors originate from a man aged 18 to 29 in good health and CMV-seropositive. CDR3s include the opening cysteine and the closing phenylalanine or tryptophan. A D gene is named only where the DNA matches it firmly. Size is omitted from some rows. Given values are once, few, many or a class for expanded clones.

v_gene: TRBV21-1; d_gene: .; abundance: .; j_gene: TRBJ2-3; CDR3nt: TGTGCCACATATAGCGGGCCGAGCACAGATACGCAGTATTTT; CDR3aa: CATYSGPSTDTQYF
v_gene: TRBV4-3; d_gene: TRBD2; abundance: .; j_gene: TRBJ2-7; CDR3nt: TGCGCCAGCAGCCAAGCGAGGACTAGCAGTTACGAGCAGTACTTC; CDR3aa: CASSQARTSSYEQYF
v_gene: TRBV27; d_gene: .; abundance: .; j_gene: TRBJ2-5; CDR3nt: TGTGCCAGCAGTTTACGGCGGGGAATCCAAGAGACCCAGTACTTC; CDR3aa: CASSLRRGIQETQYF
v_gene: TRBV7-2; d_gene: .; abundance: .; j_gene: TRBJ2-1; CDR3nt: TGTGCCAGCAGCCCTGAACCGAGCGGGTATGAGCAGTTCTTC; CDR3aa: CASSPEPSGYEQFF
v_gene: TRBV7-9; d_gene: .; abundance: .; j_gene: TRBJ2-7; CDR3nt: TGTGCCAGCAGCCCGCGGGGAAGCCGGGCCCCATACGAGCAGTACTTC; CDR3aa: CASSPRGSRAPYEQYF
v_gene: TRBV7-9; d_gene: .; abundance: .; j_gene: TRBJ2-5; CDR3nt: TGTGCCAGCAGCCTGATACTAGGAAAAGAGACCCAGTACTTC; CDR3aa: CASSLILGKETQYF
v_gene: TRBV11-2; d_gene: .; abundance: .; j_gene: TRBJ2-2; CDR3nt: TGTGCCAGCTTGGTTCCGGGGGGCTTGAACACCGGGGAGCTGTTTTTT; CDR3aa: CASLVPGGLNTGELFF
v_gene: TRBV7-9; d_gene: .; abundance: once; j_gene: TRBJ1-1; CDR3nt: TGTGCCAGCAGAGGGGGTACGACCACTGAAGCTTTCTTT; CDR3aa: CASRGGTTTEAFF
v_gene: TRBV7-2; d_gene: .; abundance: .; j_gene: TRBJ2-7; CDR3nt: TGTGCCAGCAGCTTACGAAGGACTAACGAGCAGTACTTC; CDR3aa: CASSLRRTNEQYF
v_gene: TRBV25-1; d_gene: TRBD1; abundance: .; j_gene: TRBJ2-2; CDR3nt: TGTGCCAGCAGTGAATTGGACAGGGCGTCCGGGGAGCTGTTTTTT; CDR3aa: CASSELDRASGELFF
v_gene: TRBV6-5; d_gene: .; abundance: few; j_gene: TRBJ1-6; CDR3nt: TGTGCCAGCAGTTACCCGAATTCACCCCTCCACTTT; CDR3aa: CASSYPNSPLHF
v_gene: TRBV6-1; d_gene: TRBD1; abundance: .; j_gene: TRBJ1-5; CDR3nt: TGTGCCAACAGTGAGGCATTGGGACAGGGAAATCAGCCCCAGCATTTT; CDR3aa: CANSEALGQGNQPQHF
v_gene: TRBV10-3; d_gene: .; abundance: few; j_gene: TRBJ2-7; CDR3nt: TGTGCCATCAGTGCCCAATACGAGCAGTACTTC; CDR3aa: CAISAQYEQYF
v_gene: TRBV30; d_gene: .; abundance: .; j_gene: TRBJ2-5; CDR3nt: TGTGCCTGGAGAGGGGCGGAGACCCAGTACTTC; CDR3aa: CAWRGAETQYF
v_gene: TRBV5-1; d_gene: .; abundance: .; j_gene: TRBJ1-2; CDR3nt: TGCGCCAGCAGCGTAAATACAGCTTATGGCTACACCTTC; CDR3aa: CASSVNTAYGYTF
v_gene: TRBV10-3; d_gene: .; abundance: .; j_gene: TRBJ2-5; CDR3nt: TGTGCCATCAGTGATCTTGGAGGATTCCAAGAGACCCAGTACTTC; CDR3aa: CAISDLGGFQETQYF
v_gene: TRBV6-6; d_gene: TRBD1; abundance: .; j_gene: TRBJ2-3; CDR3nt: TGTGCCAGCAGAGCGAAGGGGGCGACAGATACGCAGTATTTT; CDR3aa: CASRAKGATDTQYF